The TCR beta chain under discussion was sequenced for a study of cytomegalovirus exposure and HLA in healthy donors. Primers included in the PCR were 60 Vbeta and 13 Jbeta primers. Only in-frame clones appear in the TCRdb table, and some are missing; sequencing was by immunoSEQ multiplex PCR. The sample consists of around 99,000 clones, 65% to 85% of them appearing once. The V gene's germline CDR1 is SGHTA and CDR2 FQGNSA. The CDR3 runs to 12 residues. After removal of 5 bases from V and 11 bases from J, the junction contained 8 bases not matched to a gene. J is TRBJ1-1 and V is TRBV7-2; 7 nucleotides agree with TRBD1. The material sequenced was PBMCs. The clonotype originates from a man in his thirties or forties in good health and CMV-seronegative. CDR3 in DNA: TGTGCCAGCAGCCCACGTAGAGGGGGCGCTTTCTTT. Its protein product is CASSPRRGGAFF.